This entry is about one T cell receptor beta chain. What it binds is unknown. TCRdb's table, derived via immunoSEQ multiplex PCR, lists solely in-frame clones and lacks some. Here the sample spans tens of thousands of clones, around nine tenths being singletons. The entry originates in a study of T cell responses to AZD1222 COVID-19 vaccine. Study findings and constraints: Unmutated variant regions reportedly attract nearly half of all spike-specific TCRs. Repertoire sampling happened only post peak T cell response.

Germline V gives CDR1 MNHNS, CDR2 SASEGT. Trimming took 3 bases from V and 2 from J; bases not matched to a gene: 5. The CDR3 consists of 15 residues. The starting material was peripheral blood, obtained 28 days after the second AZD1222 dose. This receptor was obtained from an adult who received the AZD1222 COVID-19 vaccine. This chain links TRBV6-1 with TRBJ1-2; TRBD1 agrees at 8 bases. The CDR3 loop reads CASSDRTGSNYGYTF. DNA for the CDR3: TGTGCCAGCAGTGACCGGACAGGGTCGAACTATGGCTACACCTTC.